This TCR beta chain was observed in a study of blood T cell repertoires in COVID-19. For the study at large: Samples came from the United States, Italy and Spain, spanning acute and convalescent COVID-19. The cDNA or gDNA used as material had been derived from T cells, B-cell-depleted T cells, or PBMCs.

In the original workflow: It was from reference gene primer amplification that nucleated cell counts were estimated. Assay: immunoSEQ multiplex PCR; the TCRdb copy retains only in-frame clones and omits some. V and J calls and clone size follow that table, whereas D and trimming were derived from the DNA. The table includes approximately 270,000 clones, around 90% detected once. V dropped 5 bases and J dropped 8 bases, with 13 bases sitting between them. The CDR3 is 14 residues long. In germline, CDR1 is KGHSH, CDR2 LQKENI. The source of this sequence is a man over 45 with acute or convalescent COVID-19. This chain links TRBV18 with TRBJ1-6; a weak D match, TRBD1 (6 bases). The sequencing sample was made of peripheral blood. The CDR3 nucleotides read TGTGCCAGCTCAACGACAGGTTTTGATTCACCCCTCCACTTT. This gives the protein CASSTTGFDSPLHF.